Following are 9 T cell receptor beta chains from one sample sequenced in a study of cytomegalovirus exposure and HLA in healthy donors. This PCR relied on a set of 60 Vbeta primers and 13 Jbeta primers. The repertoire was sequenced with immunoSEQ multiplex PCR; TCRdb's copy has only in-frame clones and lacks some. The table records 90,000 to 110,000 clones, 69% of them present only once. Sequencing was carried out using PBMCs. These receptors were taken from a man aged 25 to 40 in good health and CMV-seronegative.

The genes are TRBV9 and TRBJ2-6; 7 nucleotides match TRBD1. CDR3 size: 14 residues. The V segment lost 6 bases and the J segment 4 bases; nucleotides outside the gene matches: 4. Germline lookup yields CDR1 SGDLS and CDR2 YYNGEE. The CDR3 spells CASTGQVGANVLTF. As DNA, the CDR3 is TGTGCCAGCACTGGACAGGTGGGGGCCAACGTCCTGACTTTC.

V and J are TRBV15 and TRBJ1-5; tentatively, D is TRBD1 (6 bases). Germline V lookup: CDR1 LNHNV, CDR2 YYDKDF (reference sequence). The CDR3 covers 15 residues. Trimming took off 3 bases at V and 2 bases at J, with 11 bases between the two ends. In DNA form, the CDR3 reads TGTGCCACCAGCAGTCCGGCAGGGGGCAATCAGCCCCAGCATTTT. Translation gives CATSSPAGGNQPQHF.

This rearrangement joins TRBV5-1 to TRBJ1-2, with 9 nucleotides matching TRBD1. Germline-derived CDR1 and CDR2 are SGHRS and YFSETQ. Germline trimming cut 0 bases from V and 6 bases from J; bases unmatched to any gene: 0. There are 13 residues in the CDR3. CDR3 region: CASSLGQGDGYTF. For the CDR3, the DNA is TGCGCCAGCAGCTTGGGACAGGGGGATGGCTACACCTTC.

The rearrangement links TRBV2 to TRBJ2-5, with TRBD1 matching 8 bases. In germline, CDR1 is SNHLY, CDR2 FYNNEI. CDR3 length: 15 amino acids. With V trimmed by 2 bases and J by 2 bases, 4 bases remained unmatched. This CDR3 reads CASSENRGKQETQYF. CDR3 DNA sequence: TGTGCCAGCAGTGAAAACAGGGGGAAACAAGAGACCCAGTACTTC.

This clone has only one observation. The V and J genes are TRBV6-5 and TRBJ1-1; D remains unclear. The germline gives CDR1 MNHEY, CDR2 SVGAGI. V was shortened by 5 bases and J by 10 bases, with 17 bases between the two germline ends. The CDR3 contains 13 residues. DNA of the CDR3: TGTGCCAGCAGTCCCCCGGGTCCCCGGGTAGCTTTCTTT. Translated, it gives CASSPPGPRVAFF.

This CDR3 is CAWSQGAPSYEQYF. The DNA of the CDR3 is TGTGCCTGGAGCCAGGGGGCGCCTTCCTACGAGCAGTACTTC. V and J are TRBV30 and TRBJ2-7; TRBD1 matches 8 bases. Germline V gene sequence: CDR1 GTSNPN, CDR2 SVGIG (reference sequence). The ends lost 3 bases at V and 1 base at J; junction bases unmatched: 5. The CDR3 extends over 14 amino acids.

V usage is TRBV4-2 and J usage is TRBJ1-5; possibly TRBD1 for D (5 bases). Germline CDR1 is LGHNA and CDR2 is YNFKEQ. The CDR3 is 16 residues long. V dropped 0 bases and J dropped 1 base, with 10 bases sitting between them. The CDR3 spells CASSQEGGVSNQPQHF. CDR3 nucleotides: TGTGCCAGCAGCCAAGAAGGAGGGGTGAGCAATCAGCCCCAGCATTTT.

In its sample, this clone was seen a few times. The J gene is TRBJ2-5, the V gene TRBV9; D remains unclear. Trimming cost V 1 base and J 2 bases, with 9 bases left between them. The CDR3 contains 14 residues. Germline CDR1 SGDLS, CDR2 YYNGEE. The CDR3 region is CASSVTSAQETQYF. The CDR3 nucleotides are TGTGCCAGCAGCGTAACGAGTGCGCAAGAGACCCAGTACTTC. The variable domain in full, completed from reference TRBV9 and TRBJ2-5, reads DSGVTQTPKHLITATGQRVTLRCSPRSGDLSVYWYQQSLDQGLQFLIQYYNGEERAKGNILERFSAQQFPDLHSELNLSSLELGDSALYFCASSVTSAQETQYFGPGTRLLVL.

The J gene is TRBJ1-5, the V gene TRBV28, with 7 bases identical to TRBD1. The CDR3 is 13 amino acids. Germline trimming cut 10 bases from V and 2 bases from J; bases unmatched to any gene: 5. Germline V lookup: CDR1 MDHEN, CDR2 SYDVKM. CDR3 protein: CATRGTGNQPQHF. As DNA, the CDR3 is TGTGCCACCCGTGGGACAGGCAATCAGCCCCAGCATTTT.